Given below is one T cell receptor beta chain in context. Its cognate antigen is unknown. There are 15 residues in the CDR3. V lost 0 bases and J lost 4, with 12 bases in between. The germline V gene has CDR1 LGHDT and CDR2 YNNKEL (reference sequence). The entry originates in a study of CD8 T cells in Susac syndrome. The study, taken as a whole, reports: The CD4+ T cell repertoires, which came from Susac syndrome patients, showed no sign of clonal expansion.

cDNA came from roughly 0.53 to 1 ug RNA primed by random hexamers. The immunoSEQ assay covered 54 Vbeta and 13 Jbeta segments for CDR3. From the immunoSEQ multiplex PCR reads, TCRdb called clonotypes with MiXCR, one entry per CDR3 protein. The sample carries around 170,000 distinct CDR3 sequences, approximately 94% recorded once. V is TRBV3-1 and J is TRBJ1-1; D may be TRBD1 (5 bases). Sequenced: CD4+ T cells from PBMCs. This TCR came from a human donor with Susac syndrome. In DNA form, the CDR3 reads TGTGCCAGCAGCCAAGATCCCCATAGGGGCACTGAAGCTTTCTTT. Translating it yields CASSQDPHRGTEAFF.